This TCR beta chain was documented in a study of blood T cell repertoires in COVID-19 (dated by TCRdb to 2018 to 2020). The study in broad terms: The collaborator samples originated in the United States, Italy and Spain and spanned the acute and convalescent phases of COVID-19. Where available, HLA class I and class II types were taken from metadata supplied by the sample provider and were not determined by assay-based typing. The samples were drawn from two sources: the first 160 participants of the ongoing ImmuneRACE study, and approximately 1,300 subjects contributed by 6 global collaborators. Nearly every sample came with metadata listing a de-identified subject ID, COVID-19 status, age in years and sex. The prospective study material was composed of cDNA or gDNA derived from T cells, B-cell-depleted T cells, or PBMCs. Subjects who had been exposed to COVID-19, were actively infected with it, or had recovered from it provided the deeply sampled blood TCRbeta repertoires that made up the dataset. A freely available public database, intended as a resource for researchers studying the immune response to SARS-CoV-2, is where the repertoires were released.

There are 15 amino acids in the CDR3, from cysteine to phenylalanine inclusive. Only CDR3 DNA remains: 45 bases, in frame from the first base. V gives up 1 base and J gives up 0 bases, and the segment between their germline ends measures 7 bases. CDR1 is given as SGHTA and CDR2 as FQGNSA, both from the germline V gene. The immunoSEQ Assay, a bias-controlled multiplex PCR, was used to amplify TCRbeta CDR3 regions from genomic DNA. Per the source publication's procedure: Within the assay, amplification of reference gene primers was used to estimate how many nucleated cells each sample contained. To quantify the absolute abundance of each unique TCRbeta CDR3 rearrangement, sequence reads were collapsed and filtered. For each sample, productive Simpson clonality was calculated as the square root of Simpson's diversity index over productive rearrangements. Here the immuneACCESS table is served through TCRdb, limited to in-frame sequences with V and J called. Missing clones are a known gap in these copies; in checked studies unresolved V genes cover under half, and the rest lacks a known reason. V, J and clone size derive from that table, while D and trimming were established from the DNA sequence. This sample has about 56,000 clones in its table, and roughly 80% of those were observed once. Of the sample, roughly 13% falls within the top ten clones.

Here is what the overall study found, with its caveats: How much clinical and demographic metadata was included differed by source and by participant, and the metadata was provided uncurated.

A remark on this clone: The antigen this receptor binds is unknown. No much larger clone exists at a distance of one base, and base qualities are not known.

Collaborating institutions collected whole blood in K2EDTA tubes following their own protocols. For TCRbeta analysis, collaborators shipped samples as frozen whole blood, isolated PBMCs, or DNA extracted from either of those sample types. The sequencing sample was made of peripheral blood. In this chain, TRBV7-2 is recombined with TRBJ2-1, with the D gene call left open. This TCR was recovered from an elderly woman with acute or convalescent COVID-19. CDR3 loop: CASSLVADSYNEQFF. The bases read TGTGCCAGCAGCTTAGTTGCGGACTCCTACAATGAGCAGTTCTTC.